These 15 T cell receptor beta chains were sequenced from one sample in a study of blood T cell repertoires in COVID-19. The method was immunoSEQ multiplex PCR; TCRdb's version includes in-frame clones alone and lacks a portion of them. The table includes approximately 300,000 clones, roughly 91% detected once. Sequenced material: peripheral blood. These TCRs come from a man aged 45 to 65 with active or convalescent COVID-19.

This chain uses TRBV27 with TRBJ2-4; perhaps TRBD1 as D (5 bases). The V gene lost 1 base and the J gene lost 6 bases, with 13 bases spanning the gap. The CDR3 covers 15 residues. Germline CDR1 reads MNHEY; CDR2 reads SMNVEV (reference sequence). Here the CDR3 reads CASSLYGQLINIQYF. CDR3 bases: TGTGCCAGCAGTTTATACGGACAACTTATAAACATTCAGTACTTC.

The J gene is TRBJ1-4, the V gene TRBV2; a possible D gene is TRBD1 (6 bases). The CDR3 totals 15 residues. V lost 4 bases, J lost 5 bases, and 14 bases lay in between. The germline V gene has CDR1 SNHLY and CDR2 FYNNEI. Here the CDR3 reads CASSGQARGNEKLFF. CDR3 coding DNA: TGTGCCAGCAGTGGGCAGGCGAGGGGGAATGAAAAACTGTTTTTT.

The genes are TRBV4-2 and TRBJ1-4; maybe TRBD1 (5 bases). CDR1 and CDR2 from the germline V gene are LGHNA and YNFKEQ. This CDR3 region has 16 residues. The V end lost 1 base, the J end lost 10 bases, and 19 bases lay between the germline ends. In DNA, the CDR3 is TGTGCCAGCAGCCAAGTAGTAGGGGCCACGAGTGCAAAACTGTTTTTT. It translates to CASSQVVGATSAKLFF.

Here the CDR3 DNA reads TGTGCCAGCAGCCTGGGGGACAGCGTTGTAGACACTGAAGCTTTCTTT. Its translation: CASSLGDSVVDTEAFF. This chain joins TRBV3-1 (or the pseudogene TRBV3-2) and TRBJ1-1; 7 nucleotides line up with TRBD1. Germline V gene data show CDR1 as LGHDT and CDR2 as YNNKEL (reference sequence). The CDR3 consists of 16 residues. V trimming: 4 bases; J trimming: 3 bases; junction bases outside the gene matches: 11.

V usage is TRBV24-1 and J usage is TRBJ1-5, with D perhaps TRBD1 (6 bases). CDR1 and CDR2 from the germline V gene are KGHDR and SFDVKD. CDR3 length equals 15 residues. The V end was cut by 7 bases, the J end by 5 bases, with 17 bases between. The CDR3 nucleotides read TGTGCCACCAGCCCGGGGGGCCAGACTGATCAGCCCCAGCATTTT. Its protein is CATSPGGQTDQPQHF.

V gene TRBV5-1 combines with J gene TRBJ1-1; possible D gene TRBD1, 6 bases. Between the trimmed V and J ends, which lost 1 base and 0 bases, there was a span of 16 bases. The length of the CDR3 is 17 residues. Per the germline V gene, CDR1 is SGHRS and CDR2 is YFSETQ. DNA for the CDR3: TGCGCCAGCAGCTTGCCGGAGAGGGACACTATGAACACTGAAGCTTTCTTT. This sequence encodes CASSLPERDTMNTEAFF. Supplemented by reference TRBV5-1 and TRBJ1-1, the full variable domain reads KAGVTQTPRYLIKTRGQQVTLSCSPISGHRSVSWYQQTPGQGLQFLFEYFSETQRNKGNFPGRFSGRQFSNSRSEMNVSTLELGDSALYLCASSLPERDTMNTEAFFGQGTRLTVV.

This clone was counted a single time. The V call is TRBV9, the J call TRBJ1-6, with D hard to call. V lost 6 bases and J 6 bases, leaving 19 bases between the germline ends. Germline CDR1 is SGDLS and CDR2 is YYNGEE. This CDR3 region has 16 residues. The CDR3 sequence: CASTPRSASANSPLHF. DNA of the CDR3: TGTGCCAGCACCCCCCGGAGTGCATCCGCTAATTCACCCCTCCACTTT.

This chain uses TRBV5-6 with TRBJ2-7; TRBD2 is a possible D gene (5 bases). Trimming pared 1 base from V and 3 bases from J, leaving 11 bases between. There are 14 residues in the CDR3. Germline V CDR1 and CDR2: SGHDT, YYEEEE. CDR3: CASSLSSALYEQYF. CDR3 DNA: TGTGCCAGCAGCTTGAGTAGCGCTCTCTACGAGCAGTACTTC.

The chain combines TRBV6-5 with TRBJ1-1; perhaps TRBD1 as D (6 bases). Germline CDR1 MNHEY, CDR2 SVGAGI. V was shortened by 7 bases and J by 1 base, with 10 bases between the two germline ends. The CDR3 consists of 13 residues. CDR3 nucleotide sequence: TGTGCCAGCACGGGACAAGCGAACACTGAAGCTTTCTTT. It codes for CASTGQANTEAFF.

The rearrangement links TRBV7-3 to TRBJ1-4, with TRBD1 identical over 8 bases. Germline trimming cut 2 bases from V and 3 bases from J; bases unmatched to any gene: 2. Germline CDR1 and CDR2: SGHTA and FQGTGA. The CDR3 extends over 15 amino acids. The CDR3 DNA reads TGTGCCAGCAGCTTATGGGGACAGGCTAATGAAAAACTGTTTTTT. It specifies CASSLWGQANEKLFF.

The chain combines TRBV5-4 with TRBJ2-7; D is perhaps TRBD1 (5 bases). The CDR3 runs 15 residues. Germline V gene lookup returns CDR1 SGHNT and CDR2 YYREEE (reference sequence). With 0 bases removed from V and 2 bases from J, the gap between germline ends came to 12 bases. The CDR3 DNA sequence: TGTGCCAGCAGCTTGGATGCAGGGTCGGCCTACGAGCAGTACTTC. This translates into CASSLDAGSAYEQYF.

This clone was counted only a few times. The rearrangement joins TRBV5-1 to TRBJ2-2; 7 bases align to TRBD1. V lost 4 bases, J lost 4 bases, and 7 bases stayed unmatched. The CDR3 extends over 15 amino acids. Germline assignment: CDR1 SGHRS and CDR2 YFSETQ. The CDR3 region has the DNA TGCGCCAGCAGCACCTTGACAGGGCCCACCGGGGAGCTGTTTTTT. Its translation is CASSTLTGPTGELFF.

The chain couples TRBV18 to TRBJ2-1; D ambiguous. The CDR3 length is 14 residues. The germline CDR1 and CDR2 sequences are KGHSH and LQKENI. The germline V and J ends were trimmed by 3 bases and 1 base, with 7 bases remaining between them. This CDR3 is CASSPSSSYNEQFF. CDR3 in DNA: TGTGCCAGCTCACCTTCCTCTTCCTACAATGAGCAGTTCTTC.

This rearrangement joins TRBV14 to TRBJ2-1; 7 nucleotides agree with TRBD2. This CDR3 is built from 15 residues. The V and J ends lost 4 bases and 3 bases, in that order; junction bases with no gene match: 6. The germline CDR1 and CDR2 sequences are SGHDN and FVKESK. DNA for the CDR3: TGTGCCAGCAGCCCCAGCGGGACGAACTACAATGAGCAGTTCTTC. It translates to CASSPSGTNYNEQFF.

This clone was counted a single time. The CDR3 DNA is TGTGCCAGCAGTGAAGATGGACAGGGTTATCAGCCCCAGCATTTT. Its translation is CASSEDGQGYQPQHF. V is TRBV2 and J is TRBJ1-5, with TRBD1 identical over 8 bases. CDR3 size: 15 residues. J gave up 5 bases and V 1 base, and 4 bases lay outside the gene matches. Germline V gene lookup returns CDR1 SNHLY and CDR2 FYNNEI.